The 24 T cell receptor beta chains in this list originate from one sample, sequenced in a study of beta chain features in type 1 diabetes. The investigators reverse transcribed all of the isolated RNA, so they sequenced expressed TCRB transcripts. TCRdb's table, derived via immunoSEQ multiplex PCR, lists solely in-frame clones and lacks some. The repertoire holds about 200,000 clones, about a tenth seen once, with 1% to 1.5% in the top ten. The material sequenced was central memory CD4+ T cells from blood. The receptors shown here come from a man between 18 and 35 years old in good health.

The V gene is TRBV5-6, the J gene TRBJ2-7; the match to TRBD1 covers 7 bases. From germline, CDR1 is SGHDT and CDR2 YYEEEE. The CDR3 has 17 residues. V was clipped by 3 bases and J by 0 bases; unmatched bases: 12. The CDR3 DNA follows: TGTGCCAGCAGCTGGGAAAAGGGGGCGGCCCACTCCTACGAGCAGTACTTC. It is translated as CASSWEKGAAHSYEQYF.

The chain recombines TRBV25-1 with TRBJ2-1; perhaps TRBD2 as D (6 bases). V lost 6 bases and J 13 bases, leaving 16 bases between the germline ends. This CDR3 region has 12 residues. The V gene's germline CDR1 is MGHDK and CDR2 SYGVNS. CDR3 nucleotides: TGTGCCAGCAGAACCATCGGGGGTGGACAGTTCTTC. Protein: CASRTIGGGQFF.

The chain recombines TRBV5-1 with TRBJ2-1; D uncertain. CDR3 size: 15 residues. Germline CDR1 is SGHRS and CDR2 is YFSETQ. V was pared by 6 bases and J by 0 bases, with 13 bases between. The DNA of the CDR3 is TGCGCCAGCACCGCTGACGGCAGCTCCTACAATGAGCAGTTCTTC. It encodes CASTADGSSYNEQFF.

This clone was observed a few times. The V call is TRBV5-1, the J call TRBJ1-2, with D possibly TRBD1 on 5 matching bases. With 4 bases removed from V and 0 bases from J, the gap between germline ends came to 13 bases. Germline V lookup: CDR1 SGHRS, CDR2 YFSETQ. CDR3 length equals 15 residues. CDR3 loop: CASSTTAGPNYGYTF. CDR3 DNA sequence: TGCGCCAGCAGCACGACAGCCGGTCCTAACTATGGCTACACCTTC.

V usage is TRBV4-3 and J usage is TRBJ2-1; no firm D call. Germline V CDR1 and CDR2: LGHNA, YSLEER. V was pared by 5 bases and J by 0 bases, with 11 bases between. CDR3 size: 15 residues. The CDR3 coding sequence is TGCGCCAGCAGCTTATTGAAGAGCTCCTACAATGAGCAGTTCTTC. This encodes CASSLLKSSYNEQFF.

The rearrangement joins TRBV7-9 to TRBJ2-7; TRBD2 matches 10 bases. Germline loops: CDR1 SEHNR, CDR2 FQNEAQ (reference sequence). V was clipped by 6 bases and J by 7 bases; unmatched bases: 6. There are 13 residues in the CDR3. CDR3 region: CASRLAGYAEQYF. The CDR3 nucleotides are TGTGCCAGCAGACTAGCGGGATATGCGGAGCAGTACTTC.

This clone was counted ten times or more. The chain employs TRBV9 and TRBJ2-1; 10 nucleotides align to TRBD2. Trimming took 5 bases from V and 8 from J; bases not matched to a gene: 4. The germline gives CDR1 SGDLS, CDR2 YYNGEE. The length of the CDR3 is 13 residues. The CDR3, as DNA: TGTGCCAGCAGGTCGGGGACTAGCGATGAGCAGTTCTTC. This gives the protein CASRSGTSDEQFF.

This clone turned up a few times. This chain uses TRBV5-1 with TRBJ1-2; TRBD1 matches 8 bases. Germline-derived CDR1 and CDR2 are SGHRS and YFSETQ. With V trimmed by 4 bases and J by 3 bases, 8 bases remained unmatched. The CDR3 is 15 amino acids. The CDR3: CASSPGQGRDYGYTF. The CDR3 DNA is TGCGCCAGCAGCCCAGGACAGGGCCGCGACTATGGCTACACCTTC.

This chain links TRBV5-1 with TRBJ2-1, with 9 bases fitting TRBD2. The germline CDR1 and CDR2 sequences are SGHRS and YFSETQ. The CDR3 has 15 amino acids. J was trimmed by 9 bases and V by 4 bases; bases with no gene match: 11. The CDR3 sequence is CASSPQVAGEGEQFF. In DNA form, the CDR3 reads TGCGCCAGCAGCCCCCAGGTAGCGGGAGAAGGTGAGCAGTTCTTC.

This sequence joins TRBV30 and TRBJ1-5, with D maybe TRBD1 (5 bases). The germline gives CDR1 GTSNPN, CDR2 SVGIG (reference sequence). The CDR3 is 13 amino acids. The germline V and J ends were trimmed by 2 bases and 7 bases, with 12 bases remaining between them. The CDR3 DNA reads as TGTGCCTGGAGTACGGGGGAAAGGCAGCCCCAGCATTTT. This gives the protein CAWSTGERQPQHF. The variable domain in full, completed from reference TRBV30 and TRBJ1-5, reads SQTIHQWPATLVQPVGSPLSLECTVEGTSNPNLYWYRQAAGRGLQLLFYSVGIGQISSEVPQNLSASRPQDRQFILSSKKLLLSDSGFYLCAWSTGERQPQHFGDGTRLSIL.

The chain has TRBV5-5 and TRBJ2-7; D unclear. The CDR3 runs to 14 residues. Germline V gene data show CDR1 as SGHKS and CDR2 as YYEKEE (reference sequence). Trimming took 0 bases from V and 0 from J, leaving 7 bases between them. The CDR3 region has the DNA TGTGCCAGCAGCTTGGGGCCTAGCTCCTACGAGCAGTACTTC. Residues: CASSLGPSSYEQYF.

This clone was detected many times. J is TRBJ2-5 and V is TRBV9; 13 nucleotides line up with TRBD2. V dropped 4 bases and J dropped 5; count of bases not matched to a gene: 8. The CDR3 runs to 16 residues. Looked up from germline, CDR1 is SGDLS and CDR2 is YYNGEE. CDR3 sequence (DNA): TGTGCCAGCAGCTTCTTTGGACTAGCGGGAGTGGAGACCCAGTACTTC. It is translated as CASSFFGLAGVETQYF.

This clone has a handful of counts. The CDR3 region has the DNA TGCAGTGCAGAGACTAGCGGGAGGAAGTTCTTC. It translates to CSAETSGRKFF. The chain is built from TRBV20-1 and TRBJ2-1, with 13 positions matching TRBD2. Germline V gene sequence: CDR1 DFQATT, CDR2 SNEGSKA (reference sequence). Trimming cost V 6 bases and J 14 bases; bases outside gene matches: 4. The CDR3 is made up of 11 amino acids.

The chain combines TRBV30 with TRBJ1-2, with D uncertain. Looked up from germline, CDR1 is GTSNPN and CDR2 is SVGIG (reference sequence). Trimming stripped 1 base from V and 6 bases from J, with 12 bases between. The CDR3 runs to 13 residues. The CDR3 protein is CAWSEGYEDGYTF. Here the CDR3 DNA reads TGTGCCTGGAGTGAGGGCTACGAAGATGGCTACACCTTC.

This clone has only one observation. The CDR3 nucleotides are TGTGCCAGCAGTTACTCGACAAACGAGCAGTACTTC. Its protein is CASSYSTNEQYF. This sequence joins TRBV6-6 and TRBJ2-5; D remains unclear. The DNA end is a closer match to TRBJ2-7, so the J assignment may be wrong. From germline, CDR1 is MNHNY and CDR2 SVGAGI (reference sequence). The CDR3 is made up of 12 amino acids.

A few counts support this clone. The chain couples TRBV7-9 to TRBJ2-2; D is possibly TRBD1 (5 bases). Germline-derived CDR1 and CDR2 are SEHNR and FQNEAQ (reference sequence). The CDR3 extends over 17 amino acids. V lost 5 bases and J lost 3, with 19 bases in between. DNA of the CDR3: TGTGCCAGCAGCCAAAACCCCCGACAGCGAGACACCGGGGAGCTGTTTTTT. It is translated as CASSQNPRQRDTGELFF.

By proportion, this clone is medium-sized (0.01 to 0.1%). This sample includes further DNA sequences coding for the same CDR3. The J gene is TRBJ1-2, the V gene TRBV29-1, with a tentative D call TRBD1 (5 bases). CDR1 and CDR2 (germline): SQVTM, ANQGSEA. The CDR3 covers 12 residues. V lost 4 bases and J lost 4, with 10 bases in between. CDR3 residues: CSVGKGTYGYTF. CDR3 bases: TGCAGCGTTGGGAAGGGGACCTATGGCTACACCTTC. Full variable domain (rest looked up from reference TRBV29-1 and TRBJ1-2): SAVISQKPSRDICQRGTSLTIQCQVDSQVTMMFWYRQQPGQSLTLIATANQGSEATYESGFVIDKFPISRPNLTFSTLTVSNMSPEDSSIYLCSVGKGTYGYTFGSGTRLTVV.

This clone was counted once. DNA of the CDR3: TGCGCCAGCAGCCAAGGTGGACTAGCGGGAGCAGATACGCAGTATTTT. This sequence encodes CASSQGGLAGADTQYF. The chain joins TRBV4-1 to TRBJ2-3; 13 nucleotides line up with TRBD2. V shed 1 base, J shed 4 bases, and the junction held 2 bases outside the gene matches. The CDR3 is made up of 16 amino acids. Per germline, CDR1 MGHRA and CDR2 YSYEKL.

This clone was detected only a few times. The V gene is TRBV7-8, the J gene TRBJ2-7; 8 bases are shared with TRBD1. There are 14 residues in the CDR3. The V segment lost 3 bases and the J segment 6 bases; nucleotides outside the gene matches: 7. Germline V gene sequence: CDR1 SGHVS, CDR2 FQNEAQ. In DNA, the CDR3 is TGTGCCAGCAGCTTGGGGACAGGTGGGTCCGAGCAGTACTTC. Translated, it gives CASSLGTGGSEQYF.

The chain carries TRBV7-3 and TRBJ2-7; D gene unclear. The CDR3 runs to 13 residues. Germline V gene data show CDR1 as SGHTA and CDR2 as FQGTGA. With 5 bases removed from V and 4 bases from J, the gap between germline ends came to 12 bases. As DNA, the CDR3 is TGTGCCAGCAGCCCGTCGACCCAGTACGAGCAGTACTTC. Amino acids: CASSPSTQYEQYF.

This clone appeared a few times. The rearrangement links TRBV2 to TRBJ2-7; D is ambiguous. The CDR3 spans 11 residues. Trimming left V 6 bases short and J 4 bases short, with 7 bases between. The germline V gene has CDR1 SNHLY and CDR2 FYNNEI. The DNA for the CDR3 is TGTGCCAGCAGCGCGAATTACGAGCAGTACTTC. It yields the protein CASSANYEQYF.

As for this clone: The sample holds other DNA sequences that translate to the same CDR3. The chain recombines TRBV7-8 with TRBJ2-6, with D unresolved. Germline lookup yields CDR1 SGHVS and CDR2 FQNEAQ. Trimming removed 5 bases from V and 0 bases from J, with 14 bases in between. The CDR3 runs to 17 residues. CDR3 sequence: CASSPQERGSGANVLTF. The CDR3 nucleotides read TGTGCCAGCAGCCCCCAGGAGCGTGGCTCTGGGGCCAACGTCCTGACTTTC.

The chain links TRBV6-1 to TRBJ2-3; tentatively, D is TRBD2 (5 bases). V shed 4 bases and J shed 0 bases, with 11 bases lying between them. The germline V gene encodes CDR1 MNHNS and CDR2 SASEGT. This CDR3 has 15 amino acids. CDR3 protein: CASSGTSLSTDTQYF. The CDR3 DNA reads TGTGCCAGCAGTGGGACTTCCCTTAGCACAGATACGCAGTATTTT.

This rearrangement joins TRBV6-5 to TRBJ2-5; 12 bases agree with TRBD2. This CDR3 spans 16 amino acids. Germline assignment: CDR1 MNHEY and CDR2 SVGAGI. J lost 2 bases, V lost 4 bases, and 5 bases had no gene match. The CDR3 region has the DNA TGTGCCAGCAGTTTACAACTAGCGGGAGGACAAGAGACCCAGTACTTC. Its translation: CASSLQLAGGQETQYF.